This T cell receptor beta chain is from a study of T cell responses to AZD1222 COVID-19 vaccine. Study conclusions and caveats: None of the repertoires were sampled until the peak T cell response had passed.

As to this clone: Its target is unknown.

The repertoire was sequenced with immunoSEQ multiplex PCR; TCRdb's copy has only in-frame clones and lacks some. The sample lists 150,000 or so clones, around 88% occurring once. The CDR3 contains 15 residues. The germline gives CDR1 SGHKS, CDR2 YYEKEE (reference sequence). V was clipped by 3 bases and J by 15 bases; unmatched bases: 13. The chain combines TRBV5-5 with TRBJ1-6, with 9 bases aligning to TRBD1. The sequence came from an adult in good health. Source: peripheral blood, taken on day 0 of AZD1222 vaccination. CDR3 loop: CASSWAGQGPPRLHF. CDR3 nucleotide sequence: TGTGCCAGCAGCTGGGCGGGACAGGGCCCCCCACGCCTCCACTTT.